This T cell receptor (beta chain) was recovered during a study of T-cell memory formation after mild COVID-19. Findings and limits, study-wide: A second wave of clones peaked on day 37, and their SARS-CoV-2 specificity went unconfirmed. CD4+ bias marked clones expanding day 15 to 37, unlike balanced contracting clones. Contracting clones localized mainly to CM and EM when CD4+ and mainly to EMRA when CD8+.

Libraries for TCRalpha and TCRbeta carried sample barcodes and unique molecular identifiers via 5'RACE. TCRdb processed the 5' RACE reads anew with MiXCR; each CDR3 protein has one entry. The sample consists of about 260,000 distinct CDR3 sequences, roughly 8.2% of them appearing once. Germline V gene data show CDR1 as MNHEY and CDR2 as SVGEGT. The CDR3 is made up of 13 amino acids. V was shortened by 0 bases and J by 0 bases, with 1 base between the two germline ends. This clonotype has a count of ten or more. Its antigen is not known. The origin of this receptor is a man between 18 and 29 years old who had mild COVID-19 (a few samples of this study predate the infection). Cell type and time point are not known. V gene TRBV6-2 or TRBV6-3 combines with J gene TRBJ2-3; no definite D call. What was sequenced was PBMCs or a T cell subset sorted from them (not recorded which). Here the CDR3 DNA reads TGTGCCAGCAGTTACTCCAGCACAGATACGCAGTATTTT. Its protein product is CASSYSSTDTQYF.